The 19 T cell receptor beta chains listed next were all sequenced from one sample in a study of CD8+CD57+ T cells in acquired aplastic anemia. For sequencing, patients were chosen who had shown expansion of CD8+CD57+ cells by flow cytometry. Using genomic DNA as the template, TCR beta VDJ and CDR3 profiling was carried out. MiXCR, run by TCRdb on the reads, gives a single entry per CDR3 protein. The data show 160,000 or so distinct CDR3 sequences, around 50% seen once. Input material: sorted CD4+, CD8+, or CD8+CD57+ T cells (not recorded which) from PBMCs. The receptors come from a human donor with aplastic anemia.

In this sample, this clonotype turned up once. The chain carries TRBV24-1 and TRBJ1-5; D unresolved. Germline CDR1 reads KGHDR; CDR2 reads SFDVKD. V was cut by 4 bases and J by 8 bases, with 17 bases left in between. This CDR3 is 15 amino acids long. Here the CDR3 DNA reads TGTGCCACCAGTGAGATCGTGGCCCAATCAGAGCCCCAGCATTTT. Its translation: CATSEIVAQSEPQHF.

This clonotype was detected many times. This chain connects TRBV4-1 to TRBJ1-1, with D hard to call. Germline V gives CDR1 MGHRA, CDR2 YSYEKL. V lost 0 bases and J 4 bases, leaving 9 bases between the germline ends. The CDR3 has 14 amino acids. In DNA, the CDR3 is TGCGCCAGCAGCCAAGATCCCCAAGGCACTGAAGCTTTCTTT. It is translated as CASSQDPQGTEAFF.

The chain is built from TRBV19 and TRBJ1-5, with D possibly matching TRBD1 (6 bases). CDR1 and CDR2 from the germline V gene are LNHDA and SQIVND (reference sequence). CDR3 length: 15 residues. Trimming cost V 6 bases and J 2 bases, with 14 bases left between them. The CDR3 nucleotides read TGTGCCAGTAGCTTAGCCAGGGGTGGCAATCAGCCCCAGCATTTT. This sequence encodes CASSLARGGNQPQHF.

This chain joins TRBV6-4 and TRBJ2-3; 8 bases map to TRBD2. V shed 4 bases and J 4 bases; nucleotides not matched to a gene: 7. Germline V gene sequence: CDR1 MRHNA, CDR2 SNTAGT. This CDR3 has 15 residues. The CDR3 DNA sequence: TGTGCCAGCAGTGTATCGGGGGGGCCCCCAGATACGCAGTATTTT. It encodes CASSVSGGPPDTQYF.

This clonotype has a count of ten or more. The chain is built from TRBV5-1 and TRBJ1-2; 8 bases match TRBD1. The length of the CDR3 is 13 residues. J was trimmed by 8 bases and V by 5 bases; bases with no gene match: 8. Germline assignment: CDR1 SGHRS and CDR2 YFSETQ. The CDR3 sequence: CASSYDRGWGYTF. Written as DNA, the CDR3 is TGCGCCAGCAGTTACGACAGGGGTTGGGGCTACACCTTC.

The genes are TRBV5-8 and TRBJ2-7, with D unclear. The CDR3 has 13 amino acids. Germline lookup yields CDR1 SGHTS and CDR2 YDEGEE. Trimming left V 0 bases short and J 2 bases short, with 6 bases between. The chain's CDR3 is CASSLAGPYEQYF. For the CDR3, the DNA is TGTGCCAGCAGCTTGGCTGGACCCTACGAGCAGTACTTC.

V usage is TRBV24-1 and J usage is TRBJ2-5; no clear D. This CDR3 region has 11 residues. CDR1 and CDR2 (germline): KGHDR, SFDVKD. The V gene lost 9 bases and the J gene lost 4 bases, with 8 bases spanning the gap. CDR3 protein: CATGSGETQYF. The CDR3 DNA is TGTGCCACCGGATCGGGAGAGACCCAGTACTTC.

The chain couples TRBV7-9 to TRBJ2-7, with D maybe TRBD1 (5 bases). CDR1 SEHNR and CDR2 FQNEAQ come from the germline V gene (reference sequence). V was shortened by 0 bases and J by 7 bases, with 10 bases between the two germline ends. The CDR3 runs 13 residues. The CDR3: CASSLAGVGEQYF. CDR3 in DNA: TGTGCCAGCAGCTTAGCAGGGGTTGGGGAGCAGTACTTC.

About this clonotype itself: With a much larger clone just one base away, this may be a read error. As DNA, the CDR3 is TGTGCCAGCAGTCACTCTGGGCCGCGGGAGCAGTACTTC. Translation gives CASSHSGPREQYF. The chain joins TRBV6-2 or TRBV6-3 to TRBJ2-7, with no clear D. Germline values: CDR1 MNHEY, CDR2 SVGEGT. CDR3 length equals 13 residues.

This sequence joins TRBV6-1 and TRBJ1-1, with D maybe TRBD1 (6 bases). Germline CDR1 MNHNS, CDR2 SASEGT. CDR3 length: 14 residues. The V gene lost 6 bases and the J gene lost 7 bases, with 18 bases spanning the gap. The CDR3 region is CASRSGVFFGEAFF. DNA for the CDR3: TGTGCCAGCAGGTCAGGGGTGTTCTTCGGTGAAGCTTTCTTT.

The chain uses TRBV29-1 and TRBJ1-1, with D tentatively TRBD1 (6 bases). V lost 3 bases, J lost 0 bases, and 8 bases lay in between. The CDR3 consists of 13 residues. Germline loops: CDR1 SQVTM, CDR2 ANQGSEA. The CDR3 DNA reads as TGCAGCGTTGAGAGGGACATGAACACTGAAGCTTTCTTT. Translated: CSVERDMNTEAFF.

Concerning this clonotype itself: This may stem from a read error, because a much larger clone lies one nucleotide away. The V call is TRBV3-1, the J call TRBJ2-5; no clear D. Per the germline V gene, CDR1 is LGHDT and CDR2 is YNNKEL (reference sequence). There are 12 residues in the CDR3. The CDR3 DNA reads TGTGCCAGCAGCCAAGACGTAGGATCCACGAACTTC. Its protein product is CASSQDVGSTNF.

This clonotype appeared many times. The V gene is TRBV25-1, the J gene TRBJ1-1, with unresolved D. V was cut by 3 bases and J by 2 bases, with 13 bases left in between. This CDR3 region has 15 residues. Germline V gene data show CDR1 as MGHDK and CDR2 as SYGVNS. The DNA for the CDR3 is TGTGCCAGCAGTGACACGCGGGCCCCAAACACTGAAGCTTTCTTT. Residues: CASSDTRAPNTEAFF.

This sequence joins TRBV7-8 and TRBJ2-5; the match to TRBD2 covers 15 bases. This CDR3 comprises 16 residues. The germline V gene has CDR1 SGHVS and CDR2 FQNEAQ. Losses at the gene ends were 6 bases for V and 6 bases for J; bases not matched to a gene: 8. In DNA, the CDR3 is TGTGCCAGCAGTTATCCGGGACTAGCGGGGGGAAAGACCCAGTACTTC. It is translated as CASSYPGLAGGKTQYF.

This clonotype has just a few counts. The genes are TRBV3-1 and TRBJ2-1; D possibly corresponds to TRBD2 (5 bases). CDR3 length equals 15 residues. Germline CDR1 reads LGHDT; CDR2 reads YNNKEL (reference sequence). V shed 2 bases and J shed 8 bases, with 16 bases lying between them. This CDR3 is CASSQQDWPGDEQFF. The CDR3 nucleotides are TGTGCCAGCAGCCAACAGGACTGGCCGGGCGATGAGCAGTTCTTC.

This clonotype was picked up many times. This sequence joins TRBV7-8 and TRBJ1-6; weak D call: TRBD1 (5 bases). Germline CDR1 reads SGHVS; CDR2 reads FQNEAQ. The CDR3 sequence is 14 residues long. Trimming removed 4 bases from V and 8 bases from J, with 12 bases in between. This chain's CDR3 is CASSYLRGYSPLHF. The CDR3 DNA reads TGTGCCAGCAGCTATTTACGGGGGTATTCACCCCTCCACTTT. The whole variable domain, remainder taken from reference TRBV7-8 and TRBJ1-6, is GAGVSQSPRYKVAKRGQDVALRCDPISGHVSLFWYQQALGQGPEFLTYFQNEAQLDKSGLPSDRFFAERPEGSVSTLKIQRTQQEDSAVYLCASSYLRGYSPLHFGNGTRLTVT.

This clonotype showed up many times. This chain uses TRBV20-1 with TRBJ2-5; a possible D gene is TRBD2 (5 bases). Trimming removed 6 bases from V and 2 bases from J, with 16 bases in between. Germline V gene sequence: CDR1 DFQATT, CDR2 SNEGSKA (reference sequence). The CDR3 consists of 14 residues. The CDR3 DNA reads TGCAGTGCACCCCAAATCGGGGTTCAAGAGACCCAGTACTTC. It specifies CSAPQIGVQETQYF.

This clonotype was seen more than once but under ten times. CDR3 nucleotides: TGTGCCAGTAGTATAGGCCTAGCGGTAGCCAAAAACATTCAGTACTTC. Amino acid sequence: CASSIGLAVAKNIQYF. The gene calls are TRBV19 and TRBJ2-4, with 7 bases identical to TRBD2. The CDR3 consists of 16 residues. J lost 0 bases, V lost 1 base, and 3 bases had no gene match. Germline CDR1 LNHDA, CDR2 SQIVND (reference sequence).

This chain links TRBV27 with TRBJ1-4; 9 bases are a match to TRBD1. The CDR3 runs to 17 residues. The germline CDR1 and CDR2 sequences are MNHEY and SMNVEV (reference sequence). With 6 bases clipped from V and 6 bases from J, the junction kept 14 bases outside the gene matches. The CDR3 is CASSTLGQGKRDEKLFF. The CDR3 DNA follows: TGTGCCAGCAGCACCCTGGGACAGGGTAAGAGGGATGAAAAACTGTTTTTT.